This T cell receptor (beta chain) emerged from a study of T-cell memory formation after mild COVID-19. Study-level information: For the most part, TCR clusters were specific to one donor.

CDR3 length equals 15 residues. The germline V gene encodes CDR1 SGHRS and CDR2 YFSETQ. The V gene end was trimmed by 8 bases and the J gene end by 0 bases; junction bases not matched to a gene: 8. TCRdb analysed the 5' RACE reads with MiXCR anew, one entry per CDR3 protein. In the table there are 500,000 to 650,000 distinct CDR3 sequences, roughly 22% of which are singletons. Regarding the study as a whole: Mainly in CM and EM were contracting CD4+ clones; CD8+ were in EMRA. Unconfirmed was the SARS-CoV-2 specificity of second-wave clones that peaked on day 37. While clones contracting from day 15 to 85 were balanced between CD4 and CD8, later expanders leaned CD4+.

As regards this clonotype: The antigen is not known.

The origin of this receptor is an adult woman who had mild COVID-19 (a few samples of this study predate the infection). Cell type and time point are not known. The sample taken for sequencing was PBMCs or a T cell subset sorted from them (not recorded which). The V and J genes are TRBV5-1 and TRBJ2-3; 8 bases match TRBD2. CDR3 nucleotides: TGCGCCAGTATTAACATAGCGGGAAGCACAGATACGCAGTATTTT. This gives the protein CASINIAGSTDTQYF.